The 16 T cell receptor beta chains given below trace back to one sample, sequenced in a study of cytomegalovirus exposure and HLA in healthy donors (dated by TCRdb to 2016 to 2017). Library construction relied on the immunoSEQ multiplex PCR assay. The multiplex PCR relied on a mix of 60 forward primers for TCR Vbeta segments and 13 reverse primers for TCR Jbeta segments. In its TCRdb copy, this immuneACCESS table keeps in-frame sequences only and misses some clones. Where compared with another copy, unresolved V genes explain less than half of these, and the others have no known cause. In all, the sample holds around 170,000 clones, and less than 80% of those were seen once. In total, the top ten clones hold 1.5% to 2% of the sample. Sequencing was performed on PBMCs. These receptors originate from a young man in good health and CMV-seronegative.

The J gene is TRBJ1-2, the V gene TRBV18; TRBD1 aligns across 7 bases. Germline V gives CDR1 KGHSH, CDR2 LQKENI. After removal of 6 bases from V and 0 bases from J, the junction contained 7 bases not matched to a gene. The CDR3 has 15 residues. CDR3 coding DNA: TGTGCCAGCTCCTTATGGACAGGTACTAACTATGGCTACACCTTC. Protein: CASSLWTGTNYGYTF.

This CDR3 reads CASSLGDRDSPLHF. Written as DNA, the CDR3 is TGTGCCAGCAGTTTAGGCGACAGGGATTCACCCCTCCACTTT. The J gene is TRBJ1-6, the V gene TRBV28; 7 bases agree with TRBD1. The CDR3 consists of 14 residues. Germline V gives CDR1 MDHEN, CDR2 SYDVKM. J gave up 8 bases and V 2 bases, and 3 bases lay outside the gene matches.

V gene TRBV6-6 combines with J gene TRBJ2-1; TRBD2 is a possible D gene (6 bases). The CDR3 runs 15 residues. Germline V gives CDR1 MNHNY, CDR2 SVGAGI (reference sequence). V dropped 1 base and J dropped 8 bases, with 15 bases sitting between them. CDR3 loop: CASSYLAGRRDEQFF. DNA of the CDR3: TGTGCCAGCAGTTACTTGGCGGGACGACGCGATGAGCAGTTCTTC.

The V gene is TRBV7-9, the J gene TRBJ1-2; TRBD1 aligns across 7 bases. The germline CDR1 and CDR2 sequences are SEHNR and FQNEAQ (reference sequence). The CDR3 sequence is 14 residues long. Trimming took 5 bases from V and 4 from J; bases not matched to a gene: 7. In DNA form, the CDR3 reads TGTGCCAGCAGCCCGCGACAGGGAACCTATGGCTACACCTTC. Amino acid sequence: CASSPRQGTYGYTF.

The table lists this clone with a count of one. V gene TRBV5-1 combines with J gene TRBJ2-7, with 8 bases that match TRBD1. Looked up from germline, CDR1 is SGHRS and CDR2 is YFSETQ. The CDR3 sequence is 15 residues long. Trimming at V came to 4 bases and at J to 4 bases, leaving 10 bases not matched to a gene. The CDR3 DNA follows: TGCGCCAGCAGCCCTGGTGGGGGACAGGCGTACGAGCAGTACTTC. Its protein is CASSPGGGQAYEQYF.

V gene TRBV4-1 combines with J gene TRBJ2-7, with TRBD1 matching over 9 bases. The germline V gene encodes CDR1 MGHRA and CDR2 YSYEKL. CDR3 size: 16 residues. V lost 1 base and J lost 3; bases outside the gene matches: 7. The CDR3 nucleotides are TGCGCCAGCAGCCAAGTTGGCGGGACAGGGAGCTACGAGCAGTACTTC. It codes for CASSQVGGTGSYEQYF.

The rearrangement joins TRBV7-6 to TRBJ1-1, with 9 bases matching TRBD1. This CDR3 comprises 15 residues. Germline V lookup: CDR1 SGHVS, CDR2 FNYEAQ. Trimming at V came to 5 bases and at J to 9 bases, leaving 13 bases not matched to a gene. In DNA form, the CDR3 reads TGTGCCAGCAGCCCGGTTGACAGGGGGGGGATGAAAGCTTTCTTT. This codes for CASSPVDRGGMKAFF.

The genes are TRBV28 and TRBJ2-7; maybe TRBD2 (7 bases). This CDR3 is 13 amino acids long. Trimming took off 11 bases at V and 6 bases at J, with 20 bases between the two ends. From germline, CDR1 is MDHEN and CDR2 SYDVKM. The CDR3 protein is CAHGEGGPPEQYF. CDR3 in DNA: TGTGCCCACGGGGAGGGGGGGCCGCCCGAGCAGTACTTC.

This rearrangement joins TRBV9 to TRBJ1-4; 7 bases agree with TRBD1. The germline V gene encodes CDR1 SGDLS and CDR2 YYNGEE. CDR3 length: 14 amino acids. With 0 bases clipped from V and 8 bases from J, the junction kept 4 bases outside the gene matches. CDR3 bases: TGTGCCAGCAGCGTAGAGGCAGGGGGAGAAAAACTGTTTTTT. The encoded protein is CASSVEAGGEKLFF.

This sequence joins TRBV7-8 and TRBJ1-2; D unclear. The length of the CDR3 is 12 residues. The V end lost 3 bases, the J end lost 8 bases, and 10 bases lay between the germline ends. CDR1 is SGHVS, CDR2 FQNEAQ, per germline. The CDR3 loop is CASSLGEGGYTF. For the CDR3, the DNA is TGTGCCAGCAGCTTGGGAGAAGGCGGCTACACCTTC.

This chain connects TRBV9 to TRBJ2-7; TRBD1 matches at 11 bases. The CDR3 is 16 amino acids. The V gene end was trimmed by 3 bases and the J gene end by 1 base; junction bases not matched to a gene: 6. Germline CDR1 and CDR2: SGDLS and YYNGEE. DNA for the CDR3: TGTGCCAGCAGCGCCTCGGGACAGGGGGGTTCCTACGAGCAGTACTTC. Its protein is CASSASGQGGSYEQYF.

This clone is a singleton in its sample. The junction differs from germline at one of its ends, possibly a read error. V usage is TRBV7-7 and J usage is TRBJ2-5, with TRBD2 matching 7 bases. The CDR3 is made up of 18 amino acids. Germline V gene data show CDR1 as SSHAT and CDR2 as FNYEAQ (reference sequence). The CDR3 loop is CASSLARRPSGKQETQYF. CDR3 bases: TGTGCTAGCAGCTTAGCGAGGCGGCCTAGCGGAAAACAAGAGACCCAGTACTTC.

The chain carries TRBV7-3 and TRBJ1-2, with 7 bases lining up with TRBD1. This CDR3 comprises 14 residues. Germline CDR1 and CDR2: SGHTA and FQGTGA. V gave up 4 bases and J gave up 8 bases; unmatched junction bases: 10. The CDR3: CASSSRQGDKGYTF. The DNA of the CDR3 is TGTGCCAGCAGCTCACGACAGGGCGATAAGGGCTACACCTTC.

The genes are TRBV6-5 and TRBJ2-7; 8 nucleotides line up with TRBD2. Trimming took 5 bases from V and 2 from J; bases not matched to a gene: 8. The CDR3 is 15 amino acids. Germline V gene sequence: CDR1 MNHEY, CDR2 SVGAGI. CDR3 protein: CASSALRGGAYEQYF. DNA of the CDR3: TGTGCCAGCAGTGCCCTACGGGGGGGCGCCTACGAGCAGTACTTC.

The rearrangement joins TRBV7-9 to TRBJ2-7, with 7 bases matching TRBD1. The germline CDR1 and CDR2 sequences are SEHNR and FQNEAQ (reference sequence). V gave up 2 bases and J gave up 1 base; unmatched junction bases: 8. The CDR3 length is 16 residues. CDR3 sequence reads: CASSLRSTGLSYEQYF. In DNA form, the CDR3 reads TGTGCCAGCAGCTTACGATCGACAGGGCTTTCCTACGAGCAGTACTTC.

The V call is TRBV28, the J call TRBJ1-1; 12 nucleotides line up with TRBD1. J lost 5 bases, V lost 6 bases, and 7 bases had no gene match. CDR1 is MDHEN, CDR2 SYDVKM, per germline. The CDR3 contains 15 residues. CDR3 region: CASRGQGAPGTEAFF. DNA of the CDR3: TGTGCCAGCAGGGGACAGGGGGCGCCTGGGACTGAAGCTTTCTTT. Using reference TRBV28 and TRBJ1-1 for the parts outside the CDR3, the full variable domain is DVKVTQSSRYLVKRTGEKVFLECVQDMDHENMFWYRQDPGLGLRLIYFSYDVKMKEKGDIPEGYSVSREKKERFSLILESASTNQTSMYLCASRGQGAPGTEAFFGQGTRLTVV.